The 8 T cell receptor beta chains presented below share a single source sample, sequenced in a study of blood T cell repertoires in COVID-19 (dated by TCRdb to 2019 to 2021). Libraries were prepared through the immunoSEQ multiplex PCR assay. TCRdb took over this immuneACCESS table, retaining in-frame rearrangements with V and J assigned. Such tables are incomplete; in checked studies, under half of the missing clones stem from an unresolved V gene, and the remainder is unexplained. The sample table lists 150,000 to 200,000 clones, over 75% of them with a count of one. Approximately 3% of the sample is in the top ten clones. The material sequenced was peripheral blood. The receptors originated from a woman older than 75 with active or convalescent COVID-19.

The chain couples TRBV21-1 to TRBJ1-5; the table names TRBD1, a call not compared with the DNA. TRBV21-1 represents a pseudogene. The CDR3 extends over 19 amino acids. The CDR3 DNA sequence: TGTGCCAGCAGCAAAGCTGGGGAGTTGAGAGGGGGCGGCGATCAGCCCCAGCATTTT. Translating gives CASSKAGELRGGGDQPQHF.

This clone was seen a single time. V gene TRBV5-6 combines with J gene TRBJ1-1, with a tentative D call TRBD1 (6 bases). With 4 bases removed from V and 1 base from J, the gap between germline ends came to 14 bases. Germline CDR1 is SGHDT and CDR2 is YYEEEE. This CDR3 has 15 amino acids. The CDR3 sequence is CASSIPGHSNTEAFF. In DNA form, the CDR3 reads TGTGCCAGCAGCATCCCGGGACATTCGAACACTGAAGCTTTCTTT.

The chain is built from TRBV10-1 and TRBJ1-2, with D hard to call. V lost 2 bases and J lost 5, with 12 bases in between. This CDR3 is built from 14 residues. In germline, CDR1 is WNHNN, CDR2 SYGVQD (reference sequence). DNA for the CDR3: TGCGCCAGCAGTGAGCCGCGGGGTTTTTATGGCTACACCTTC. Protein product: CASSEPRGFYGYTF.

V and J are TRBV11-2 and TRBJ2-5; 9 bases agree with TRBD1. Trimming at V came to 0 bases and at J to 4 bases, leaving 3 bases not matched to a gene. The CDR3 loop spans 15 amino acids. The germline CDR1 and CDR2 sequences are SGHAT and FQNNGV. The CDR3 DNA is TGTGCCAGCAGCTTAGATGGGACAGGGCTAGAGACCCAGTACTTC. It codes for CASSLDGTGLETQYF.

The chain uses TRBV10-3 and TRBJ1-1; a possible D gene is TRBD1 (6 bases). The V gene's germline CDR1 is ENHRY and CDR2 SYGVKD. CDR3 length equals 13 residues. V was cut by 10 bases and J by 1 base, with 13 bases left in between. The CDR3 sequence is CATWTEKNTEAFF. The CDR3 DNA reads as TGTGCCACCTGGACAGAGAAGAACACTGAAGCTTTCTTT.

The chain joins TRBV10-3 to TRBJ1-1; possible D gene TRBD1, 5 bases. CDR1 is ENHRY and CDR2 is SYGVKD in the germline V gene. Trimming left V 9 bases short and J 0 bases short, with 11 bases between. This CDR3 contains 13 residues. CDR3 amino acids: CAISGIMNTEAFF. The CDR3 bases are TGTGCCATTTCAGGGATTATGAACACTGAAGCTTTCTTT.

The DNA of the CDR3 is TGTGCCAGCAGCTTCCCGACTACGTATGATACGCAGTATTTT. It specifies CASSFPTTYDTQYF. The chain is built from TRBV5-8 and TRBJ2-3; tentatively, D is TRBD2 (5 bases). CDR3 size: 14 residues. The V end was cut by 2 bases, the J end by 6 bases, with 13 bases between. Germline V gives CDR1 SGHTS, CDR2 YDEGEE.

CDR3 residues: CASSQDDRQETQYF. The DNA for the CDR3 is TGTGCCAGCAGCCAAGATGACAGACAAGAGACCCAGTACTTC. The chain combines TRBV3-1 (or the pseudogene TRBV3-2) with TRBJ2-5, with D perhaps matching TRBD1 (5 bases). The germline gives CDR1 LGHDT, CDR2 YNNKEL (reference sequence). V shed 0 bases and J shed 2 bases, with 7 bases lying between them. The CDR3 totals 14 residues.